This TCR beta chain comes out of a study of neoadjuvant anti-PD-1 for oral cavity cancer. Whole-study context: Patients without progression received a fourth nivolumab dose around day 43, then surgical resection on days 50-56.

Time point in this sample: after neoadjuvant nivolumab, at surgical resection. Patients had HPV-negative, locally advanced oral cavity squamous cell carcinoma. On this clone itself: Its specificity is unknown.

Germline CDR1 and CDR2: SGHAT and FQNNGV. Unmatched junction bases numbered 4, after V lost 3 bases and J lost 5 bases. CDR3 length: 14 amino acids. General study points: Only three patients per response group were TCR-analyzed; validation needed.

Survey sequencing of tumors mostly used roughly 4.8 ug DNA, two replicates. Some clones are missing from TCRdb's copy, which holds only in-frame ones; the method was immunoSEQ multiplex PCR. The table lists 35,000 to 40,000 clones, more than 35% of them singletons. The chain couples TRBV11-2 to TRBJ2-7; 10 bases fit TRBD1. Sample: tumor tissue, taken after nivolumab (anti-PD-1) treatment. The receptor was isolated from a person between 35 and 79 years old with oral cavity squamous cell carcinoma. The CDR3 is CASSFLTGGDEQYF. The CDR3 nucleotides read TGTGCCAGCAGCTTCCTGACAGGGGGCGACGAGCAGTACTTC.